This TCR beta chain derives from a study of regulatory T cells in long-lasting Graves disease. Both iRepertoire HTBI primers and Arm-PCR of CDR3 regions were used to build the TCR beta libraries. In the authors' methods: Across all samples, approximately 68 TRBV segments and 15 or so TRBJ segments were identified. In TCRdb, the multiplex PCR reads were re-called with MiXCR into one record per CDR3 protein. The V and J calls reflect TCRdb's pipeline rather than the authors' work. The sample consists of roughly 450,000 distinct CDR3 sequences, about 20% of them appearing once. Regarding the study as a whole: Under persistent disease, TRBV28, TRBJ1-2 and TRBJ2-5 were used preferentially. Possibly, accuracy suffered from the small sample size. Peripheral blood, not thyroid tissue, was the sole material studied.

Time point denoted: persistent/refractory GD, antithyroid drugs over 5 years with positive TRAb. RNA isolated from PBMCs was used to make the TCR library. The CDR3 is 15 residues long. Trimming at V came to 2 bases and at J to 3 bases, leaving 6 bases not matched to a gene. The germline CDR1 and CDR2 sequences are SGDLS and YYNGEE. On this clonotype itself: Its specificity is not known.

This specimen was peripheral blood mononuclear cells (PBMCs), taken when the disease was refractory, from a patient treated with antithyroid drugs. This rearrangement joins TRBV9 to TRBJ1-1; 8 nucleotides agree with TRBD1. The source is a female donor with Graves disease. The CDR3 nucleotides read TGTGCCAGCAGCGTTACAGGGGGGGCTTACACTGAAGCTTTCTTT. Residues: CASSVTGGAYTEAFF.